One and the same sample provided the 29 T cell receptor beta chains below, sequenced in a study of cytomegalovirus exposure and HLA in healthy donors listed by TCRdb under 2017. The library was obtained by the immunoSEQ multiplex PCR assay. The table comes from immuneACCESS by way of TCRdb, which keeps in-frame sequences with V and J called. Part of the clones is missing from these tables; in studies checked, under half for an unresolved V gene and the rest for unknown reasons. This sample holds more than 100,000 clones; roughly 90% were observed only once. The ten largest make up more than 5% of the sample. Sequencing was carried out using PBMCs. These TCRs come from a woman under 30 in good health and CMV-seropositive.

This rearrangement joins TRBV29-1 to TRBJ2-3, with unresolved D. Germline-derived CDR1 and CDR2 are SQVTM and ANQGSEA. The CDR3 runs to 13 residues. V lost 1 base and J 0 bases, leaving 5 bases between the germline ends. The CDR3 loop reads CSVEGRSTDTQYF. CDR3 coding DNA: TGCAGCGTTGAAGGCAGAAGCACAGATACGCAGTATTTT.

This sequence joins TRBV25-1 and TRBJ1-4; D is undetermined. The CDR3 runs 13 residues. V gave up 2 bases and J gave up 10 bases, with 11 bases separating them. The V gene's germline CDR1 is MGHDK and CDR2 SYGVNS. CDR3 residues: CASSEKSRGKLFF. The CDR3 DNA follows: TGTGCCAGCAGTGAAAAATCTCGCGGAAAACTGTTTTTT.

The rearrangement uses TRBV7-9 and TRBJ2-7, with TRBD1 matching over 7 bases. The CDR3 loop spans 14 amino acids. Germline CDR1 is SEHNR and CDR2 is FQNEAQ (reference sequence). V shed 2 bases, J shed 5 bases, and the junction held 6 bases outside the gene matches. CDR3 loop: CASSLTGVLDEQYF. Here the CDR3 DNA reads TGTGCCAGCAGCTTAACAGGGGTTCTGGACGAGCAGTACTTC. Full variable domain (remainder filled in from reference TRBV7-9 and TRBJ2-7): DTGVSQNPRHKITKRGQNVTFRCDPISEHNRLYWYRQTLGQGPEFLTYFQNEAQLEKSRLLSDRFSAERPKGSFSTLEIQRTEQGDSAMYLCASSLTGVLDEQYFGPGTRLTVT.

The CDR3 nucleotides are TGTGCCAGCAGCTATATGACAGGGGGACTAACTGAAGCTTTCTTT. It translates to CASSYMTGGLTEAFF. V gene TRBV7-8 combines with J gene TRBJ1-1; 9 bases agree with TRBD1. J lost 5 bases, V lost 4 bases, and 8 bases had no gene match. The CDR3 runs 15 residues. CDR1 and CDR2 (germline): SGHVS, FQNEAQ. Filled out from reference TRBV7-8 and TRBJ1-1, the complete variable domain reads GAGVSQSPRYKVAKRGQDVALRCDPISGHVSLFWYQQALGQGPEFLTYFQNEAQLDKSGLPSDRFFAERPEGSVSTLKIQRTQQEDSAVYLCASSYMTGGLTEAFFGQGTRLTVV.

This rearrangement joins TRBV6-4 to TRBJ1-6, with a tentative D call TRBD1 (5 bases). V was trimmed by 2 bases and J by 5 bases, leaving 10 bases between them. Germline V gene lookup returns CDR1 MRHNA and CDR2 SNTAGT. This CDR3 is 15 amino acids long. CDR3 amino acids: CASSDRRGDNSPLHF. CDR3 coding DNA: TGTGCCAGCAGTGACAGAAGGGGCGATAATTCACCCCTCCACTTT.

The chain couples TRBV30 to TRBJ2-2, with a weak D call TRBD1 (6 bases). The CDR3 sequence is 16 residues long. Trimming left V 3 bases short and J 1 base short, with 15 bases between. CDR1 and CDR2 (germline): GTSNPN, SVGIG (reference sequence). The CDR3 loop reads CAWRHRDTRNTGELFF. DNA for the CDR3: TGTGCCTGGAGGCACCGGGACACTAGGAACACCGGGGAGCTGTTTTTT.

The CDR3: CASSVRSPDTQYF. The CDR3 DNA reads TGTGCCAGCAGTGTTAGGAGTCCAGATACGCAGTATTTT. The V gene is TRBV2, the J gene TRBJ2-3; no clear D gene. Between the trimmed V and J ends, which lost 4 bases and 4 bases, there was a span of 9 bases. CDR1 and CDR2 (germline): SNHLY, FYNNEI. The CDR3 spans 13 residues.

This chain joins TRBV18 and TRBJ2-2; no definite D call. This CDR3 has 12 residues. The V gene's germline CDR1 is KGHSH and CDR2 LQKENI. V was shortened by 6 bases and J by 5 bases, with 7 bases between the two germline ends. In nucleotides, the CDR3 is TGTGCCAGCTCTCTCAGGACCGGGGAGCTGTTTTTT. Translating it yields CASSLRTGELFF.

The rearrangement joins TRBV6-6 to TRBJ1-1, with D tentatively TRBD1 (5 bases). Per germline, CDR1 MNHNY and CDR2 SVGAGI (reference sequence). The CDR3 totals 16 residues. Trimming removed 4 bases at V and 1 base at J, with 16 bases between. The CDR3, as DNA: TGTGCCAGCAGTTCCCCCGGGGGTGGAGGGAACACTGAAGCTTTCTTT. It yields the protein CASSSPGGGGNTEAFF.

The chain combines TRBV9 with TRBJ2-5; D gene unclear. V was clipped by 0 bases and J by 3 bases, with 9 bases between them. The germline V gene encodes CDR1 SGDLS and CDR2 YYNGEE. There are 14 residues in the CDR3. CDR3: CASSVGPNKETQYF. The CDR3 nucleotides read TGTGCCAGCAGCGTAGGTCCCAACAAAGAGACCCAGTACTTC.

This clone came up once. The rearrangement uses TRBV4-1 and TRBJ1-4; a weak D match, TRBD1 (5 bases). From germline, CDR1 is MGHRA and CDR2 YSYEKL. Between the trimmed V and J ends, which lost 2 bases and 0 bases, there was a span of 19 bases. This CDR3 comprises 19 residues. CDR3: CASSQQGAGDLPTNEKLFF. CDR3 DNA sequence: TGCGCCAGCAGCCAACAAGGGGCAGGAGACCTTCCAACTAATGAAAAACTGTTTTTT.

Ten or more counts support this clone. The chain carries TRBV2 and TRBJ1-4; maybe TRBD1 (5 bases). Germline V gene data show CDR1 as SNHLY and CDR2 as FYNNEI. The ends were cut back, 10 bases at V and 4 bases at J, with 13 bases in the middle. The CDR3 contains 13 residues. Here the CDR3 DNA reads TGTGCCACCTCCGACAGCCTTAATGAAAAACTGTTTTTT. Protein product: CATSDSLNEKLFF.

The chain combines TRBV27 with TRBJ2-3; the match to TRBD2 covers 8 bases. V trimming: 1 base; J trimming: 5 bases; junction bases outside the gene matches: 14. This CDR3 comprises 18 residues. Germline values: CDR1 MNHEY, CDR2 SMNVEV (reference sequence). The CDR3 DNA reads as TGTGCCAGCAGTTTATACGGGGGGGAGCTAGAGGGAAGAGATACGCAGTATTTT. It specifies CASSLYGGELEGRDTQYF.

The chain uses TRBV7-9 and TRBJ2-2; 13 bases match TRBD2. V shed 5 bases, J shed 2 bases, and the junction held 5 bases outside the gene matches. Germline CDR1 reads SEHNR; CDR2 reads FQNEAQ (reference sequence). The CDR3 runs 17 residues. In nucleotides, the CDR3 is TGTGCCAGCAGCCCACTAGCGGGAGGGACTAACACCGGGGAGCTGTTTTTT. This translates into CASSPLAGGTNTGELFF.

This chain connects TRBV2 to TRBJ1-1; D perhaps matches TRBD1 (6 bases). V was pared by 5 bases and J by 0 bases, with 10 bases between. The CDR3 length is 14 residues. Germline V gene sequence: CDR1 SNHLY, CDR2 FYNNEI. CDR3 region: CASSLQGMNTEAFF. In nucleotides, the CDR3 is TGTGCCAGCAGTTTACAGGGCATGAACACTGAAGCTTTCTTT.

This sequence joins TRBV7-4 and TRBJ2-7; 10 nucleotides line up with TRBD1. Germline values: CDR1 SGHVT, CDR2 SQSDAQ. J was trimmed by 2 bases and V by 5 bases; bases with no gene match: 6. The CDR3 is 15 residues long. The CDR3 protein is CASSLGQGVTYEQYF. The CDR3 region has the DNA TGTGCCAGCAGCCTTGGACAGGGGGTAACCTACGAGCAGTACTTC. Full variable domain (missing parts from reference TRBV7-4 and TRBJ2-7): GAGVSQSPRYKVAKRGRDVALRCDSISGHVTLYWYRQTLGQGSEVLTYSQSDAQRDKSGRPSGRFSAERPERSVSTLKIQRTEQGDSAVYLCASSLGQGVTYEQYFGPGTRLTVT.

This clone was counted once. The chain employs TRBV2 and TRBJ2-1, with TRBD1 as a possible D gene (6 bases). In germline, CDR1 is SNHLY, CDR2 FYNNEI. The V end was cut by 5 bases, the J end by 1 base, with 12 bases between. CDR3 length: 15 amino acids. The CDR3 here is CASSSQTGSYNEQFF. CDR3 DNA sequence: TGTGCCAGCAGTTCCCAGACAGGATCCTACAATGAGCAGTTCTTC. Supplemented by reference TRBV2 and TRBJ2-1, the full variable domain reads EPEVTQTPSHQVTQMGQEVILRCVPISNHLYFYWYRQILGQKVEFLVSFYNNEISEKSEIFDDQFSVERPDGSNFTLKIRSTKLEDSAMYFCASSSQTGSYNEQFFGPGTRLTVL.

The chain links TRBV4-1 to TRBJ2-1; a possible D gene is TRBD2 (5 bases). With 2 bases removed from V and 8 bases from J, the gap between germline ends came to 10 bases. The CDR3 contains 13 residues. In germline, CDR1 is MGHRA, CDR2 YSYEKL. The CDR3 nucleotides read TGCGCCAGCAGCCAACCAAACGGGGATGAGCAGTTCTTC. Amino acid sequence: CASSQPNGDEQFF.

V usage is TRBV18 and J usage is TRBJ1-1, with 8 bases fitting TRBD1. Germline loops: CDR1 KGHSH, CDR2 LQKENI. CDR3 length: 14 residues. The V segment lost 3 bases and the J segment 7 bases; nucleotides outside the gene matches: 7. The CDR3, as DNA: TGTGCCAGCTCACCTAGTCAGGGGGCAGGTGAAGCTTTCTTT. Translation: CASSPSQGAGEAFF.

The chain employs TRBV5-1 and TRBJ1-2, with TRBD1 matching over 9 bases. CDR1 and CDR2 from the germline V gene are SGHRS and YFSETQ. After removal of 0 bases from V and 6 bases from J, the junction contained 3 bases not matched to a gene. The CDR3 is 14 residues long. The chain's CDR3 is CASSLEQGADGYTF. The DNA for the CDR3 is TGCGCCAGCAGCTTGGAACAGGGGGCAGATGGCTACACCTTC.

This rearrangement joins TRBV15 to TRBJ2-1; 12 bases fit TRBD2. The V and J ends lost 0 bases and 9 bases, in that order; junction bases with no gene match: 6. This CDR3 spans 16 amino acids. CDR1 and CDR2 from the germline V gene are LNHNV and YYDKDF (reference sequence). CDR3 amino acids: CATSRDGASGGVEQFF. The CDR3 bases are TGTGCCACCAGCAGAGATGGAGCTAGCGGGGGGGTTGAGCAGTTCTTC.

This clone was detected a few times. The chain couples TRBV28 to TRBJ2-1; 14 positions match TRBD2. CDR3 length: 16 residues. CDR1 and CDR2 from the germline V gene are MDHEN and SYDVKM. J gave up 9 bases and V 6 bases, and 10 bases lay outside the gene matches. For the CDR3, the DNA is TGTGCCAGCAGGCGACTAGCGGGAGGGCATCTGATTGAGCAGTTCTTC. Translating gives CASRRLAGGHLIEQFF.

V usage is TRBV7-9 and J usage is TRBJ2-7, with 9 bases aligning to TRBD2. The CDR3 runs 16 residues. Unmatched junction bases numbered 18, after V lost 10 bases and J lost 5 bases. Germline V gene data show CDR1 as SEHNR and CDR2 as FQNEAQ (reference sequence). The CDR3 loop reads CATSFGLAGNADEQYF. In DNA, the CDR3 is TGTGCCACCTCCTTCGGGCTAGCGGGAAATGCGGACGAGCAGTACTTC.

This chain connects TRBV30 to TRBJ1-2; 9 nucleotides agree with TRBD1. V trimming: 3 bases; J trimming: 4 bases; junction bases outside the gene matches: 6. The V gene's germline CDR1 is GTSNPN and CDR2 SVGIG (reference sequence). The CDR3 is 14 amino acids. CDR3 in DNA: TGTGCCTGGAGAGGACAGGGGACCCCCTATGGCTACACCTTC. It is translated as CAWRGQGTPYGYTF.

This clone was seen once. The J gene is TRBJ1-2, the V gene TRBV15, with 10 bases identical to TRBD1. The V segment lost 0 bases and the J segment 6 bases; nucleotides outside the gene matches: 10. Germline V CDR1 and CDR2: LNHNV, YYDKDF (reference sequence). This CDR3 spans 17 amino acids. CDR3 nucleotide sequence: TGTGCCACCAGCAGAGAGGGGCCCGACAGGGGGCGGAATGGCTACACCTTC. Amino acid sequence: CATSREGPDRGRNGYTF.

This chain links TRBV5-1 with TRBJ1-1; D uncertain. The V gene's germline CDR1 is SGHRS and CDR2 YFSETQ. V was cut by 0 bases and J by 2 bases, with 8 bases left in between. The CDR3 spans 14 residues. CDR3 region: CASSLGAVNTEAFF. The DNA for the CDR3 is TGCGCCAGCAGCTTGGGGGCCGTTAACACTGAAGCTTTCTTT.

The gene calls are TRBV5-1 and TRBJ2-6, with D unresolved. The V end lost 4 bases, the J end lost 0 bases, and 8 bases lay between the germline ends. CDR1 is SGHRS, CDR2 YFSETQ, per germline. CDR3 size: 15 residues. The CDR3 nucleotides are TGCGCCAGCAGCCTTACAAGCTCTGGGGCCAACGTCCTGACTTTC. As protein: CASSLTSSGANVLTF.

This chain joins TRBV6-1 and TRBJ2-7; tentatively, D is TRBD1 (6 bases). The V gene lost 0 bases and the J gene lost 5 bases, with 17 bases spanning the gap. Germline V gene sequence: CDR1 MNHNS, CDR2 SASEGT. This CDR3 has 16 amino acids. CDR3 bases: TGTGCCAGCAGTGAAGCGGTCACACCTTGGACAGACGAGCAGTACTTC. Amino acid sequence: CASSEAVTPWTDEQYF.

This clone was recorded only once. J is TRBJ1-2 and V is TRBV6-5, with no clear D. V was clipped by 5 bases and J by 7 bases, with 14 bases between them. In germline, CDR1 is MNHEY, CDR2 SVGAGI. The CDR3 has 13 amino acids. The CDR3 reads CASSQRSRGGYTF. The CDR3 nucleotides are TGTGCCAGCAGTCAAAGAAGCCGTGGTGGCTACACCTTC.